Included here is one TCR beta chain sequence, with context. Its matching antigen is unknown. Per germline, CDR1 LNHDA and CDR2 SQIVND (reference sequence). The CDR3 spans 15 residues. The V segment lost 5 bases and the J segment 4 bases; nucleotides outside the gene matches: 9. Repertoires were generated with immunoSEQ multiplex PCR, while TCRdb's copy carries only in-frame clones and drops some. The sample shows around 60,000 clones, 89% of them seen only once. The data were taken from a study of a mutant IDH1 vaccine in newly diagnosed glioma. Background on the study: Weeks 1, 3, 5, 7, 11, 15, 19 and 23 were when patients received their eight vaccinations. Patients were pretreated with radiotherapy, temozolomide, or both, mostly both. Treatment recipients were about 60% male and around 38% female, and their mean age was roughly 44 years. Vaccination followed radiotherapy alone by 4-6 weeks, or accompanied temozolomide cycles.

Described time point: week 11, during vaccination. In every dose of vaccine, 300 ug of mutant IDH1 20-mer peptide was given alongside topical imiquimod. The sequencing here drew on PBMCs, taken from a glioma patient whose treatment included an IDH1 peptide vaccine. The genes are TRBV19 and TRBJ1-1, with 8 positions matching TRBD1. The TCR was taken from a man in his forties with glioma. The CDR3 DNA reads TGTGCCAGTAGTGCACAGCAGGGGGCGGGCACTGAAGCTTTCTTT. Its translation: CASSAQQGAGTEAFF.